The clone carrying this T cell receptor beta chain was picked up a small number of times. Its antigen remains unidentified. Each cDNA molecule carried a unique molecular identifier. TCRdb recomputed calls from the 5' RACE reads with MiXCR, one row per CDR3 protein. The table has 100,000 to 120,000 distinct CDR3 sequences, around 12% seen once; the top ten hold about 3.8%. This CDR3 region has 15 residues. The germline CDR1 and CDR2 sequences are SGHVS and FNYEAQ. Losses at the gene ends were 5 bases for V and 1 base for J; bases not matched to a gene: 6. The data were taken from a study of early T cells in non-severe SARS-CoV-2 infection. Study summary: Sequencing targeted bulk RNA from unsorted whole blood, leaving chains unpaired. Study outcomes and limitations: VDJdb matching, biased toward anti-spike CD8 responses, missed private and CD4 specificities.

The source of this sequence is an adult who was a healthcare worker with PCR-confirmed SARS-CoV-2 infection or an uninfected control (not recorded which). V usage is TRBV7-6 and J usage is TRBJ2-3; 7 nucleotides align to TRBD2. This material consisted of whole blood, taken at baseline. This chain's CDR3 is CASSGGGLGTDTQYF. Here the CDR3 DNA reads TGTGCCAGCAGCGGCGGGGGTTTGGGCACAGATACGCAGTATTTT.